The present T cell receptor beta chain was sequenced within a study of T cell repertoires in cytomegalovirus infection. Study-level background: CMV epitopes used comprised recently identified HLA-C-restricted ones and well-studied HLA-B-restricted ones. Matching HLA type and CMV infection were both indicated by public TCR beta signatures.

In TCRdb, the reads were re-called with MiXCR into one record per CDR3 protein. The sample has about 770,000 distinct CDR3 sequences, 25% to 30% seen once; the top ten hold less than 15%. A remark on this clonotype: Its antigen is not identified.

Study findings and constraints: Clonotype analysis showed dominance of the ex vivo response by HLA-C-restricted CMV-specific TCR beta clonotypes. Summed frequency of public TCR beta families distinguished CMV carriers with the relevant HLA.

This material consisted of cultured CD8+ T cells from PBMCs, taken from culture after CMV antigen stimulation. The TCR sequence derives from a human donor in good health (CMV status not recorded). Some clones in this sample may be carry-over from other donors' samples.

This CDR3 reads CASSPAPSVNTEAFF. The CDR3 nucleotides read TGTGCCAGCAGCCCCGCCCCATCGGTGAACACTGAAGCTTTCTTT. This chain uses TRBV27 with TRBJ1-1; D gene uncertain. Germline CDR1 MNHEY, CDR2 SMNVEV (reference sequence). V shed 6 bases and J shed 0 bases, with 14 bases lying between them. The CDR3 is 15 residues long.